The T cell receptor (beta chain) under discussion was sequenced for a study of shared clonotypes between healthy human individuals. Using immunoSEQ multiplex PCR, the repertoire was profiled, and TCRdb retains in-frame clones only, with some absent. The table lists around 2,000,000 clones, less than 95% of them singletons, with roughly 1.2% in the top ten. Cells designated naive CD8 were CD45RO-negative and were positively selected for CCR7, with terminally differentiated effector memory CD45RA+ cells excluded. This CDR3 has 14 amino acids. V was trimmed by 6 bases and J by 0 bases, leaving 12 bases between them. Germline V gives CDR1 SNHLY, CDR2 FYNNEI.

The chain employs TRBV2 and TRBJ2-7; TRBD1 is a possible D gene (5 bases). The sequence was collected from a man younger than 30 in good health. The source material was naive CD8+ T cells sorted from blood. DNA of the CDR3: TGTGCCAGCAGCGACAGCGCCAGCTCCTACGAGCAGTACTTC. Amino acid sequence: CASSDSASSYEQYF.